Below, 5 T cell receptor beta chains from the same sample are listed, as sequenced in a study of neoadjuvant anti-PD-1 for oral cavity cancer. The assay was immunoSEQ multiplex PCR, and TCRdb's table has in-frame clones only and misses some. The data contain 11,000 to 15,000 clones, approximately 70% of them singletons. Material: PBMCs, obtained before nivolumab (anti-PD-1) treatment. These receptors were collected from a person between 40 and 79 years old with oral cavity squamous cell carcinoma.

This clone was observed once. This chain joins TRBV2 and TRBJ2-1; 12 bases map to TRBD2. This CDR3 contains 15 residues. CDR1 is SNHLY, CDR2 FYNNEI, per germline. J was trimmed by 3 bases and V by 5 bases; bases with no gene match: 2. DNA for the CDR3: TGTGCCAGCAGTTTACTAGCGGGAGGCTACAATGAGCAGTTCTTC. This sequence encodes CASSLLAGGYNEQFF.

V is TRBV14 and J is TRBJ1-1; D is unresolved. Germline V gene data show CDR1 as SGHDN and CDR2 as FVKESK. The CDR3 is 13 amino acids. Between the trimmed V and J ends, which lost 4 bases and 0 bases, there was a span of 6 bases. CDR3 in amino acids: CASSRYMNTEAFF. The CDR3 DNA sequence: TGTGCCAGCAGCCGTTACATGAACACTGAAGCTTTCTTT.

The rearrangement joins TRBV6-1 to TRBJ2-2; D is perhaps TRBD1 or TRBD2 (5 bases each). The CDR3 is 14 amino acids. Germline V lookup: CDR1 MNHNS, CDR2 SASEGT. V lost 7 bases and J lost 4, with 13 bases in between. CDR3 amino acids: CASTGWGTTGELFF. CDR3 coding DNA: TGTGCCAGCACCGGGTGGGGGACCACCGGGGAGCTGTTTTTT.

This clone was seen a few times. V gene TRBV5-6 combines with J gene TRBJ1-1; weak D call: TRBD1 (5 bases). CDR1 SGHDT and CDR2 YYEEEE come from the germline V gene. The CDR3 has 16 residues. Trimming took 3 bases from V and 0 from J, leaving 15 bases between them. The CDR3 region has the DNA TGTGCCAGCAGCTCCGCAAGGTGGACAATGAACACTGAAGCTTTCTTT. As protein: CASSSARWTMNTEAFF. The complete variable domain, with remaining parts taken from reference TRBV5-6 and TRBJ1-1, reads DAGVTQSPTHLIKTRGQQVTLRCSPKSGHDTVSWYQQALGQGPQFIFQYYEEEERQRGNFPDRFSGHQFPNYSSELNVNALLLGDSALYLCASSSARWTMNTEAFFGQGTRLTVV.

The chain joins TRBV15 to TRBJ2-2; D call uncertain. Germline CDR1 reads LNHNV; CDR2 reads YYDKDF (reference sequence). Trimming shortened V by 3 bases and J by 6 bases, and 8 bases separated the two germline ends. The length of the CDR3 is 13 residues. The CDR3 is CATSRNPAGELFF. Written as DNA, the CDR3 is TGTGCCACCAGCAGGAACCCCGCCGGGGAGCTGTTTTTT.